Listed here is a single T cell receptor beta chain. The CDR3 length is 16 residues. Trimming at V came to 0 bases and at J to 4 bases, leaving 7 bases not matched to a gene. Germline lookup yields CDR1 LGHNA and CDR2 YNFKEQ. The data belong to a study of blood T cells in healthy people across ages. Then a second PCR, running about 6 to 11 cycles, was carried out with a sample-barcoded 5' primer and a J-beta primer mix. TCRdb re-derived calls from the 5' RACE reads in MiXCR, one entry per CDR3 protein. The sample has about 1.6 million distinct CDR3 sequences; about 35% are singletons. The receptor was isolated from a woman in her twenties or thirties in good health. The chain couples TRBV4-2 to TRBJ2-7; 9 bases line up with TRBD2. Sequencing was performed on blood. In nucleotides, the CDR3 is TGTGCCAGCAGCCAAGATGAGGTAGCGGGAGAGTACGAGCAGTACTTC. It is translated as CASSQDEVAGEYEQYF.